The text below deals with one T cell receptor beta chain. Its target is not known. A much larger clone sits a single nucleotide away, making a read error possible. This specimen comes from a study of T cells in Graves' hyperthyroidism and ophthalmopathy. Whole-study results and caveats: Patients with ophthalmopathy were separated from those with stable hyperthyroidism by a 13 V-J model.

The V gene lost 1 base and the J gene lost 8 bases, with 19 bases spanning the gap. Germline loops: CDR1 LGHDT, CDR2 YNNKEL (reference sequence). The CDR3 spans 16 residues. Amplification yielded TCR beta CDR3 regions, with RNA transcripts as the source. The HTBI primer set was used in a first-round RT-PCR of the TCR CDR3. TCRdb called the multiplex PCR reads again in MiXCR, with one record for every CDR3 protein. Among about 400,000 distinct CDR3 sequences listed, about 16% were seen once. This chain uses TRBV3-1 with TRBJ2-3; D remains ambiguous. The sample consisted of blood. The sequence was obtained from a woman under 40 with Graves' hyperthyroidism. The CDR3 DNA is TGTGCCAGCAGCCAAGTAATGGTGCTATCCTCAGGTACGCAGTATTTT. This encodes CASSQVMVLSSGTQYF.